One sample yielded the 18 T cell receptor beta chains listed below, sequenced in a study of T cells in Graves' hyperthyroidism and ophthalmopathy (dated 2019 in TCRdb). The library was generated by multiplex PCR. Sequenced using an Illumina HiSeq 2000. TCR beta CDR3 regions were amplified from RNA transcripts. The first round of RT-PCR for the TCR CDR3 was performed with the HTBI primer set and the Qiagen OneStep RT-PCR kit. In-frame beta chains were kept once TCRdb had trimmed the public reads at Q25 with fastp and called clones with MiXCR. Each entry is one CDR3 protein sequence, shown with its most common DNA and genes. Across this sample there are 500,000 to 650,000 distinct CDR3 sequences, with about 15% seen only once. The ten largest clones add up to roughly 18% of the sample. The sample was blood. These receptors were taken from a woman aged 18-29 years with Graves' ophthalmopathy.

The J gene is TRBJ1-6, the V gene TRBV5-1; D not certain. The germline CDR1 and CDR2 sequences are SGHRS and YFSETQ. V shed 2 bases and J shed 9 bases, with 6 bases lying between them. This CDR3 spans 12 amino acids. The DNA of the CDR3 is TGCGCCAGCAGCTTCAGCGGTTCACCCCTCCACTTT. As protein: CASSFSGSPLHF. The complete variable domain, with remaining parts taken from reference TRBV5-1 and TRBJ1-6, reads KAGVTQTPRYLIKTRGQQVTLSCSPISGHRSVSWYQQTPGQGLQFLFEYFSETQRNKGNFPGRFSGRQFSNSRSEMNVSTLELGDSALYLCASSFSGSPLHFGNGTRLTVT.

V is TRBV27 and J is TRBJ2-5; 10 bases are a match to TRBD1. After removal of 5 bases from V and 3 bases from J, the junction contained 3 bases not matched to a gene. The CDR3 length is 14 residues. In germline, CDR1 is MNHEY, CDR2 SMNVEV (reference sequence). The CDR3 spells CASSETGGKETQYF. The CDR3 DNA sequence: TGTGCCAGCAGTGAGACAGGGGGCAAAGAGACCCAGTACTTC.

This clonotype was found many times. The chain has TRBV28 and TRBJ2-5, with D possibly called TRBD1 or TRBD2 (6 bases each). The CDR3 is 14 amino acids. Germline assignment: CDR1 MDHEN and CDR2 SYDVKM. The V gene lost 4 bases and the J gene lost 5 bases, with 14 bases spanning the gap. Written as DNA, the CDR3 is TGTGCCAGCAGTTCCCCCGGGGGCGGGGAGACCCAGTACTTC. It encodes CASSSPGGGETQYF.

This clonotype was found many times. The J gene is TRBJ1-1, the V gene TRBV30; D is unclear. V was cut by 2 bases and J by 4 bases, with 8 bases left in between. Germline-derived CDR1 and CDR2 are GTSNPN and SVGIG (reference sequence). This CDR3 has 12 amino acids. CDR3 DNA: TGTGCCTGGAGTCAGGTGGGCACTGAAGCTTTCTTT. It translates to CAWSQVGTEAFF.

This clonotype was observed at least ten times. This chain joins TRBV7-2 and TRBJ2-1, with 9 bases identical to TRBD2. Per the germline V gene, CDR1 is SGHTA and CDR2 is FQGNSA. V shed 2 bases, J shed 4 bases, and the junction held 6 bases outside the gene matches. The CDR3 spans 16 residues. The CDR3 protein is CASSLTSGGYYNEQFF. Here the CDR3 DNA reads TGTGCCAGCAGCTTAACGAGCGGGGGGTATTACAATGAGCAGTTCTTC.

The sample holds many counts of this clonotype. The chain employs TRBV4-1 and TRBJ2-1; 9 nucleotides align to TRBD2. Germline CDR1 is MGHRA and CDR2 is YSYEKL. The CDR3 runs to 15 residues. V was pared by 1 base and J by 4 bases, with 2 bases of the junction left unmatched. The CDR3 loop is CASSQAGLAYNEQFF. In nucleotides, the CDR3 is TGCGCCAGCAGCCAAGCGGGACTAGCTTACAATGAGCAGTTCTTC.

This clonotype was detected many times. The V call is TRBV13, the J call TRBJ2-7; TRBD1 agrees at 7 bases. The CDR3 totals 14 residues. Trimming cost V 5 bases and J 5 bases; bases outside gene matches: 9. Germline loops: CDR1 PRHDT, CDR2 FYEKMQ (reference sequence). The CDR3 bases are TGTGCCAGCAGCACCCAGGGGGTTTTCCACGAGCAGTACTTC. It codes for CASSTQGVFHEQYF.

This clonotype was seen repeatedly, ten times or more. J is TRBJ2-7 and V is TRBV3-1, with no clear D. Germline CDR1 LGHDT, CDR2 YNNKEL (reference sequence). The ends were cut back, 4 bases at V and 0 bases at J, with 7 bases in the middle. The CDR3 runs to 13 residues. The CDR3 sequence: CASSRGTSYEQYF. The CDR3 DNA reads TGTGCCAGCAGCCGCGGCACCTCCTACGAGCAGTACTTC.

The V and J genes are TRBV10-3 and TRBJ1-2; no clear D. The germline V and J ends were trimmed by 0 bases and 0 bases, with 11 bases remaining between them. Germline loops: CDR1 ENHRY, CDR2 SYGVKD. The CDR3 contains 16 residues. CDR3 amino acids: CAISESRTVPNYGYTF. CDR3 nucleotide sequence: TGTGCCATCAGTGAGTCAAGGACGGTTCCTAACTATGGCTACACCTTC.

This clonotype has only a few counts. The V call is TRBV15, the J call TRBJ2-3, with D uncertain. Looked up from germline, CDR1 is LNHNV and CDR2 is YYDKDF (reference sequence). The CDR3 totals 12 residues. The V end lost 3 bases, the J end lost 3 bases, and 4 bases lay between the germline ends. The CDR3 region has the DNA TGTGCCACCAGCAGGTCAACAGATACGCAGTATTTT. Encoded protein: CATSRSTDTQYF.

At least ten counts were recorded for this clonotype. The chain couples TRBV30 to TRBJ2-7, with 8 positions matching TRBD2. Germline CDR1 reads GTSNPN; CDR2 reads SVGIG (reference sequence). The junction had 8 bases not matched to a gene; V was cut back by 3 bases and J by 4 bases. CDR3 size: 14 residues. This CDR3 reads CAWRTSGGGYEQYF. CDR3 DNA: TGTGCCTGGAGAACTAGCGGAGGGGGATACGAGCAGTACTTC.

This clonotype was counted at least ten times. The V and J genes are TRBV27 and TRBJ1-2; a possible D gene is TRBD1 (6 bases). Germline V gene lookup returns CDR1 MNHEY and CDR2 SMNVEV (reference sequence). V was pared by 5 bases and J by 6 bases, with 10 bases between. This CDR3 spans 12 amino acids. CDR3 sequence reads: CASSQTGNGYTF. The CDR3 nucleotides read TGTGCCAGCAGTCAAACAGGGAATGGCTACACCTTC.

In its sample, this clonotype was seen many times. V usage is TRBV6-1 and J usage is TRBJ1-1, with D perhaps TRBD1 (6 bases). V shed 10 bases and J shed 8 bases, with 14 bases lying between them. Germline CDR1 reads MNHNS; CDR2 reads SASEGT. The CDR3 is made up of 11 amino acids. The CDR3 loop reads CATQGGTEAFF. CDR3 sequence (DNA): TGTGCCACCCAAGGAGGGACAGAAGCTTTCTTT.

This clonotype occurred a few times. The V call is TRBV9, the J call TRBJ2-7; possible D gene TRBD2, 6 bases. The CDR3 loop spans 15 amino acids. Trimming removed 3 bases from V and 0 bases from J, with 13 bases in between. The germline CDR1 and CDR2 sequences are SGDLS and YYNGEE. The CDR3 sequence: CASSGARDSSYEQYF. CDR3 sequence (DNA): TGTGCCAGCAGCGGGGCGCGGGACTCCTCCTACGAGCAGTACTTC.

This clonotype was seen at least ten times. The J gene is TRBJ1-1, the V gene TRBV27; TRBD1 is a possible D gene (6 bases). The CDR3 contains 14 residues. The germline V gene has CDR1 MNHEY and CDR2 SMNVEV (reference sequence). V gave up 3 bases and J gave up 0 bases, with 8 bases separating them. CDR3 amino acids: CASSFRGLNTEAFF. Here the CDR3 DNA reads TGTGCCAGCAGTTTCCGGGGGCTGAACACTGAAGCTTTCTTT.

This clonotype was seen ten or more times. V and J are TRBV18 and TRBJ2-7, with D perhaps given as TRBD1 or TRBD2 (5 bases each). V was shortened by 2 bases and J by 7 bases, with 21 bases between the two germline ends. The CDR3 covers 16 residues. Germline loops: CDR1 KGHSH, CDR2 LQKENI. This CDR3 reads CASSPNRDRPRWEQYF. CDR3 DNA sequence: TGTGCCAGCTCACCAAACCGGGACCGACCTAGGTGGGAGCAGTACTTC.

The chain employs TRBV30 and TRBJ2-7; D uncertain. From germline, CDR1 is GTSNPN and CDR2 SVGIG (reference sequence). The length of the CDR3 is 13 residues. Trimming stripped 2 bases from V and 3 bases from J, with 11 bases between. The CDR3 nucleotides read TGTGCCTGGAGTCAAGACAAAAACTACGAGCAGTACTTC. Translation: CAWSQDKNYEQYF.

This clonotype was seen a few times. The rearrangement links TRBV7-2 to TRBJ2-3; D unresolved. The last part of the DNA fits TRBJ1-5 better; the J call may be wrong. The CDR3 consists of 11 residues. The germline V gene has CDR1 SGHTA and CDR2 FQGNSA. DNA of the CDR3: TGTGCCAGCAGCTTAGCAGATACGCAGCATTTT. The encoded protein is CASSLADTQHF.